The sample holds a few counts of the clone carrying this T cell receptor beta chain. The data originate from a study of HIV-infected patients and healthy controls. TCRdb reprocessed the 5' RACE reads via MiXCR and lists one record per CDR3 protein. Here the sample spans more than 60,000 distinct CDR3 sequences, around 21% being singletons. Germline V gene lookup returns CDR1 SEHNR and CDR2 FQNEAQ (reference sequence). Losses at the gene ends were 1 base for V and 6 bases for J; bases not matched to a gene: 7. The length of the CDR3 is 16 residues. The sequence was obtained from a human donor in good health. Sequenced material: CD4+ T cells from blood. The rearrangement uses TRBV7-9 and TRBJ2-1, with TRBD2 identical over 9 bases. CDR3 loop: CASSLEAGGPTNEQFF. CDR3 DNA sequence: TGTGCCAGCAGCTTAGAGGCGGGGGGGCCGACCAATGAGCAGTTCTTC.